Presented here are 24 T cell receptor beta chains from one specimen sequenced in a study of T cell responses to AZD1222 COVID-19 vaccine. Method: immunoSEQ multiplex PCR; TCRdb's copy keeps in-frame clones and lacks some. Of 110,000 or so clones detected, 70% to 90% appear once; the ten largest clones hold roughly 9%. The source material was peripheral blood, sampled on day 0 of AZD1222 vaccination. Source of these receptors: an adult in good health.

The chain employs TRBV5-4 and TRBJ1-2; D perhaps matches TRBD1 (5 bases). Germline assignment: CDR1 SGHNT and CDR2 YYREEE (reference sequence). Trimming shortened V by 4 bases and J by 5 bases, and 12 bases separated the two germline ends. CDR3 size: 13 residues. The CDR3 reads CASSKQDTYGYTF. The CDR3 nucleotides are TGTGCCAGCAGCAAACAGGATACGTATGGCTACACCTTC.

V and J are TRBV7-8 and TRBJ2-7; D is perhaps TRBD1 (5 bases). The V gene's germline CDR1 is SGHVS and CDR2 FQNEAQ. This CDR3 spans 15 amino acids. V was trimmed by 2 bases and J by 6 bases, leaving 17 bases between them. The CDR3 sequence is CASSLPGSQDSEQYF. In DNA, the CDR3 is TGTGCCAGCAGCTTACCCGGGTCCCAAGACAGCGAGCAGTACTTC.

The V and J genes are TRBV5-8 and TRBJ2-7; 7 nucleotides line up with TRBD1. Germline CDR1 SGHTS, CDR2 YDEGEE. V lost 4 bases, J lost 5 bases, and 3 bases stayed unmatched. This CDR3 is built from 12 residues. The CDR3: CASSRTGNEQYF. CDR3 nucleotide sequence: TGTGCCAGCAGCCGGACAGGAAACGAGCAGTACTTC.

This chain links TRBV7-9 with TRBJ1-5; D possibly corresponds to TRBD1 (5 bases). The CDR3 runs 13 residues. Germline lookup yields CDR1 SEHNR and CDR2 FQNEAQ (reference sequence). With 4 bases removed from V and 4 bases from J, the gap between germline ends came to 8 bases. CDR3 in DNA: TGTGCCAGCAGCTCAACAGGAAATCAGCCCCAGCATTTT. Translation: CASSSTGNQPQHF.

The chain couples TRBV25-1 to TRBJ2-7, with 7 bases matching TRBD2. Per the germline V gene, CDR1 is MGHDK and CDR2 is SYGVNS. The CDR3 sequence is 13 residues long. The V and J ends lost 6 bases and 3 bases, in that order; junction bases with no gene match: 5. The CDR3 sequence: CASSGTGGYEQYF. The CDR3 DNA reads as TGTGCCAGCAGCGGCACGGGGGGCTACGAGCAGTACTTC.

The CDR3 region has the DNA TGTGCCAGCAGAGGGACACCTGGAAACACCATATATTTT. This codes for CASRGTPGNTIYF. V is TRBV7-2 and J is TRBJ1-3; TRBD1 is a possible D gene (6 bases). The V end lost 6 bases, the J end lost 2 bases, and 8 bases lay between the germline ends. Germline-derived CDR1 and CDR2 are SGHTA and FQGNSA. The CDR3 runs 13 residues.

This clone was seen only once. The rearrangement uses TRBV11-3 and TRBJ1-1, with 8 bases lining up with TRBD1. Germline CDR1 reads SGHNT; CDR2 reads YENEEA. V lost 4 bases and J lost 5; bases outside the gene matches: 9. CDR3 length equals 15 residues. The chain's CDR3 is CASSSRTGRLTEAFF. CDR3 nucleotide sequence: TGTGCCAGCAGCTCACGGACAGGGCGGTTGACTGAAGCTTTCTTT.

The chain is built from TRBV19 and TRBJ2-7, with 9 bases lining up with TRBD1. V lost 7 bases and J lost 5; bases outside the gene matches: 9. CDR3 size: 14 residues. Germline V lookup: CDR1 LNHDA, CDR2 SQIVND (reference sequence). CDR3 bases: TGTGCCAGTAATCCGGGACAGGGAAGGAACGAGCAGTACTTC. This gives the protein CASNPGQGRNEQYF.

As regards this clone: This sample includes further DNA sequences coding for the same CDR3. The gene calls are TRBV24-1 and TRBJ1-2; 8 bases line up with TRBD1. Germline values: CDR1 KGHDR, CDR2 SFDVKD. The CDR3 covers 14 residues. With 4 bases clipped from V and 4 bases from J, the junction kept 4 bases outside the gene matches. In DNA form, the CDR3 reads TGTGCCACCAGTGACCCTGGGACAGGCTATGGCTACACCTTC. Amino acids: CATSDPGTGYGYTF.

Here the CDR3 DNA reads TGTGCCACCAGCACCACGACAGGGAATAATGAAAAACTGTTTTTT. Encoded protein: CATSTTTGNNEKLFF. V and J are TRBV15 and TRBJ1-4, with 7 nucleotides matching TRBD1. V trimming: 4 bases; J trimming: 4 bases; junction bases outside the gene matches: 6. CDR1 is LNHNV, CDR2 YYDKDF, per germline (reference sequence). The CDR3 covers 15 residues.

The gene calls are TRBV2 and TRBJ1-6; 7 nucleotides line up with TRBD1. Unmatched junction bases numbered 13, after V lost 6 bases and J lost 14 bases. The CDR3 is 14 amino acids. Germline V lookup: CDR1 SNHLY, CDR2 FYNNEI. The CDR3 coding sequence is TGTGCCAGCAGCGTCGACAGGGACGGTAGCACCCTCCACTTT. Translation gives CASSVDRDGSTLHF. Drawing the rest from reference TRBV2 and TRBJ1-6, the complete variable domain is EPEVTQTPSHQVTQMGQEVILRCVPISNHLYFYWYRQILGQKVEFLVSFYNNEISEKSEIFDDQFSVERPDGSNFTLKIRSTKLEDSAMYFCASSVDRDGSTLHFGNGTRLTVT.

The chain carries TRBV7-2 and TRBJ2-7; 8 bases are shared with TRBD2. The CDR3 is 15 residues long. V lost 7 bases and J lost 2; bases outside the gene matches: 10. From germline, CDR1 is SGHTA and CDR2 FQGNSA. CDR3 sequence reads: CASNPGLAGTYEQYF. The CDR3 coding sequence is TGTGCCAGCAACCCTGGGTTAGCGGGAACCTACGAGCAGTACTTC.

This clone was seen just once. V and J are TRBV14 and TRBJ1-2; D ambiguous. The CDR3 runs to 13 residues. Germline V gives CDR1 SGHDN, CDR2 FVKESK. Trimming cost V 1 base and J 4 bases, with 7 bases left between them. CDR3 sequence (DNA): TGTGCCAGCAGCCAAGGAGACGGCTATGGCTACACCTTC. Translated: CASSQGDGYGYTF. The variable domain in full, with the rest retrieved from reference TRBV14 and TRBJ1-2, is EAGVTQFPSHSVIEKGQTVTLRCDPISGHDNLYWYRRVMGKEIKFLLHFVKESKQDESGMPNNRFLAERTGGTYSTLKVQPAELEDSGVYFCASSQGDGYGYTFGSGTRLTVV.

Turning to this clone: Different DNA sequences within this sample yield the same CDR3. This rearrangement joins TRBV7-9 to TRBJ1-5, with D unclear. The V gene lost 1 base and the J gene lost 1 base, with 8 bases spanning the gap. This CDR3 has 15 amino acids. CDR1 is SEHNR, CDR2 FQNEAQ, per germline (reference sequence). The CDR3 is CASSLVGGSNQPQHF. DNA for the CDR3: TGTGCCAGCAGCTTAGTCGGCGGAAGCAATCAGCCCCAGCATTTT.

In nucleotides, the CDR3 is TGTGCCAGCAGCCCCCCCATCGGTTCCCTCCACTTT. Protein: CASSPPIGSLHF. V is TRBV9 and J is TRBJ1-6; D is unresolved. The V end was cut by 4 bases, the J end by 14 bases, with 13 bases between. There are 12 residues in the CDR3. Per germline, CDR1 SGDLS and CDR2 YYNGEE.

Points on this clone: The junction does not match germline at one end; this may be a read error. The chain has TRBV18 and TRBJ1-4; 9 bases align to TRBD1. This CDR3 is built from 14 residues. The germline CDR1 and CDR2 sequences are KGHSH and LQKENI. CDR3 sequence (DNA): TGTGCCAGCTCAACACCGGGACAGGGAGAAAAACTGTTTTTT. Amino acid sequence: CASSTPGQGEKLFF.

This clone was seen a single time. This chain joins TRBV4-2 and TRBJ2-7; 11 nucleotides match TRBD2. CDR3 size: 16 residues. CDR1 and CDR2 (germline): LGHNA, YNFKEQ. After removal of 0 bases from V and 4 bases from J, the junction contained 5 bases not matched to a gene. CDR3 coding DNA: TGTGCCAGCAGCCAAGAGTTCCTAGCGGGAGGATACGAGCAGTACTTC. It yields the protein CASSQEFLAGGYEQYF.

The chain joins TRBV10-3 to TRBJ2-7; 9 positions match TRBD2. Germline-derived CDR1 and CDR2 are ENHRY and SYGVKD. The CDR3 loop spans 14 amino acids. V shed 10 bases, J shed 5 bases, and the junction held 12 bases outside the gene matches. CDR3 bases: TGTGCCAGCCTTGGGGGTAGCGGGGGCGACGAGCAGTACTTC. Translating gives CASLGGSGGDEQYF.

V gene TRBV9 combines with J gene TRBJ2-4; TRBD1 matches at 9 bases. Germline V lookup: CDR1 SGDLS, CDR2 YYNGEE. V was clipped by 7 bases and J by 15 bases; unmatched bases: 8. CDR3 length equals 11 residues. CDR3 sequence: CASSTGGRLYF. The DNA of the CDR3 is TGTGCCAGCTCGACAGGGGGGAGGCTGTACTTC.

The chain couples TRBV29-1 to TRBJ2-7; D gene uncertain. The CDR3 has 8 residues. The germline gives CDR1 SQVTM, CDR2 ANQGSEA. V was clipped by 4 bases and J by 6 bases, with 1 base between them. CDR3 DNA sequence: TGCAGCGTTGCCGAGCAGTACTTC. Its translation is CSVAEQYF.

The V gene is TRBV24-1, the J gene TRBJ2-1; 8 bases are shared with TRBD2. V lost 2 bases and J lost 3; bases outside the gene matches: 5. The CDR3 spans 16 residues. The germline CDR1 and CDR2 sequences are KGHDR and SFDVKD. CDR3 sequence: CATSDSGGGRYNEQFF. CDR3 DNA sequence: TGTGCCACCAGTGATTCCGGCGGGGGGCGCTACAATGAGCAGTTCTTC.

The rearrangement joins TRBV19 to TRBJ2-7; tentatively, D is TRBD2 (6 bases). V was cut by 7 bases and J by 2 bases, with 9 bases left in between. This CDR3 has 12 amino acids. Germline CDR1 reads LNHDA; CDR2 reads SQIVND (reference sequence). The CDR3 spells CASTGRTYEQYF. In nucleotides, the CDR3 is TGTGCCAGTACAGGGAGGACCTACGAGCAGTACTTC.

Regarding this clone: A read error may account for a junction end that differs from germline. The chain has TRBV3-1 (or the pseudogene TRBV3-2) and TRBJ1-5, with TRBD1 matching over 7 bases. The V gene's germline CDR1 is LGHDT and CDR2 YNNKEL (reference sequence). CDR3 length: 16 amino acids. CDR3 amino acids: CASSEDRAGRNQPQHF. The CDR3 DNA sequence: TGTGCCAGCAGCGAAGACAGGGCCGGTCGCAATCAGCCCCAGCATTTT.

The chain carries TRBV5-8 and TRBJ1-3; D gene uncertain. Deletions cut 9 bases from V and 5 bases from J, with 12 bases between. The CDR3 is made up of 12 amino acids. Germline assignment: CDR1 SGHTS and CDR2 YDEGEE. The CDR3 loop reads CATAGWRNTIYF. In DNA form, the CDR3 reads TGTGCCACCGCCGGCTGGAGAAACACCATATATTTT.